This T cell receptor (beta chain) was profiled in a study of identical twins (dated by TCRdb to 2015 to 2016). Concerning the study at large: The study deep-sequenced TCR alpha and beta repertoires from monozygotic twins, unrelated adults of various ages and cord blood to test whether fetal clonotypes persist. To rule out contamination, replicate twin experiments were performed at different times with different library preparation protocols. Beyond this particular receptor, the publication reports: In monozygotic twins, out-of-frame TCR alpha sharing was systematically underestimated by recombination models, although the models agreed with sharing between unrelated individuals. Abundant cord blood beta clonotypes had fewer insertions, young adult naive repertoires showed a similar but weaker trend, and memory repertoires showed no such trend. Conclusions relied on cross-sectional statistical analysis, since the same donors could not be followed over many years. Invariant T cells such as MAIT and iNKT could partly confound zero-insertion analyses, though diverse VJ usage argued against this for most clonotypes. Compared with coincidental sharing between unrelated individuals, out-of-frame TCR alpha sequences shared between twins had an excess of sequences with low generation probability. Excess twin sharing in beta out-of-frame sequences was weaker because fewer shared sequences lowered the signal-to-noise ratio.

Every donor was a healthy Caucasian. Three unrelated non-twin adults were also sequenced: a male aged 18 to 30, a male aged 50 to 59 and a female aged 50 to 59. Miltenyi CD45RO+ enrichment and human naive T-cell isolation kits were used to isolate memory (CD45RO+) and naive T cells from PBMC. Libraries were constructed by 5' RACE. TCRdb names Illumina HiSeq 2000 as the instrument used. A universal primer binding site was added through template switching, and the final cDNA carried a unique molecular identifier so that TCR cDNA molecules could be counted accurately. Specific primers in the conserved constant-segment region were used to synthesize first-strand cDNA for the TCR alpha and beta chains. Each cDNA library was double barcoded, with a SMART-Mk sample barcode plus Illumina barcodes, to control for contamination. TruSeq adapter sequences and Illumina sample barcodes were added in two successive PCR steps. TCR alpha and beta cDNA libraries were sequenced on the Illumina HiSeq platform with custom primers. In the paper's pipeline: Unique molecular identifiers were extracted from raw reads with MiGEC, and CDR3 positions were determined with MiXCR. For each individual, recombination models were inferred using an EM algorithm with the repgenHMM and IGoR tools. Shared clonotypes were analyzed with the tcR package in R, and sharing was normalized by the product of cloneset sizes. To study raw recombination free of thymic and clonal selection effects, out-of-frame nonproductive sequences were analyzed. TCRdb reanalyzed the raw reads on its own, using fastp at Q25 for trimming and MiXCR for clone calling, and kept in-frame beta chains. Entries are consolidated by CDR3 protein sequence, retaining the most common genes and DNA. The V and J calls, along with clone size, are taken from TCRdb and not from the paper's own processing. The sample has some 330,000 distinct CDR3 sequences on record, roughly 9% of them singletons. The leading ten clones occupy approximately 8.9% of the sample.

Counted from cysteine to phenylalanine, this CDR3 has 11 amino acids. The kept DNA is CDR3 alone, 33 bases in frame from the first base. V is pared back by 2 bases and J by 7 bases, with 6 bases lying between the germline termini. The CDR1 and CDR2 encoded by the germline V gene (reference sequence) are SGHKS and YYEKEE. This clonotype was counted only a few times. Its antigen is unknown. One base away there is no much larger clone; base qualities are not given. This sequence was found in a woman aged 45-59 years in good health. Sequencing was done on a sample of naive T cells sorted from blood. The meaning of the sample's cell subset or site label: cells isolated with a human naive T-cell isolation kit. The rearranged chain carries TRBV5-5 and TRBJ1-2, with an unclear D gene assignment. The DNA sequence is as follows: TGTGCCAGCAGCTTTGGGCTTGGCTACACCTTC. This sequence encodes CASSFGLGYTF.